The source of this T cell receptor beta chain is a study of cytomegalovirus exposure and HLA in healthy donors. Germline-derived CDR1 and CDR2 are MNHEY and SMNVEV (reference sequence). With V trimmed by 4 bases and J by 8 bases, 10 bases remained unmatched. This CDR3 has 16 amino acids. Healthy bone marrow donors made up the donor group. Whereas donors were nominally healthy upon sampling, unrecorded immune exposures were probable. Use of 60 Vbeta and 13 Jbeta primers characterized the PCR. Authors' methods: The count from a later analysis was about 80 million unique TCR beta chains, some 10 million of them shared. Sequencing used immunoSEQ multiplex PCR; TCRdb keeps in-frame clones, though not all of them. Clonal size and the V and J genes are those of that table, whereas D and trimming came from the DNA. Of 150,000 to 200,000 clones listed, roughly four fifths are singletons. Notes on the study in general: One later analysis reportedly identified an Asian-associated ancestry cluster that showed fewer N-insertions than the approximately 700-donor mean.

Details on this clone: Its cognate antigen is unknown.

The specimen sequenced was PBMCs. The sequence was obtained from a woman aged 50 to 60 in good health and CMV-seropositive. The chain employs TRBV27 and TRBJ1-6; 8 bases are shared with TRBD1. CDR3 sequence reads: CASSSLTDRGDSPLHF. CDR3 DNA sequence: TGTGCCAGCAGTTCACTAACAGACAGGGGTGATTCACCCCTCCACTTT.